This T cell receptor beta chain originates from a study of blood T cell repertoires in COVID-19. Looking at the study overall: Samples representing acute and convalescent COVID-19 were sourced from the United States, Italy and Spain. PBMCs, B-cell-depleted T cells, or T cells were the source of the cDNA or gDNA that made up the material.

The assay was immunoSEQ multiplex PCR, and TCRdb's table has in-frame clones only and misses some. The data show about 73,000 clones, about 80% seen once. CDR3 length equals 17 residues. V trimming: 2 bases; J trimming: 0 bases; junction bases outside the gene matches: 6. The germline V gene encodes CDR1 KGHSH and CDR2 LQKENI. Sequenced sample: peripheral blood. The TCR originated in a human donor in a cohort sampled during active COVID-19. The chain couples TRBV18 to TRBJ2-2; 7 bases are a match to TRBD1. The DNA for the CDR3 is TGTGCCAGCTCACCATTTCCGGACAGGCCGAACACCGGGGAGCTGTTTTTT. Encoded protein: CASSPFPDRPNTGELFF. Full variable domain (remainder filled in from reference TRBV18 and TRBJ2-2): NAGVMQNPRHLVRRRGQEARLRCSPMKGHSHVYWYRQLPEEGLKFMVYLQKENIIDESGMPKERFSAEFPKEGPSILRIQQVVRGDSAAYFCASSPFPDRPNTGELFFGEGSRLTVL.